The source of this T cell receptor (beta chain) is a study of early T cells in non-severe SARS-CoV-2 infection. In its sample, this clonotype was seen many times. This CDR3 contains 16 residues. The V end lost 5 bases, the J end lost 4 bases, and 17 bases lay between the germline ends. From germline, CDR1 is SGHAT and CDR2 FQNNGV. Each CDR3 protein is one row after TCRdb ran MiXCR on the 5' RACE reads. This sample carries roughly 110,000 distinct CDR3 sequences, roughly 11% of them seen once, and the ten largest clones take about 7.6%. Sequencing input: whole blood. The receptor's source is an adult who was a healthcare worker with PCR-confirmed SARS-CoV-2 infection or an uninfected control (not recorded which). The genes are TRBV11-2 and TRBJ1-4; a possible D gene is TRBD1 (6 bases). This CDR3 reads CASSLIYSDSNEKLFF. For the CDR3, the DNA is TGTGCCAGCAGCCTAATATATTCGGACAGTAATGAAAAACTGTTTTTT. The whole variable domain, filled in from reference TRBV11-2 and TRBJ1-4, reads EAGVAQSPRYKIIEKRQSVAFWCNPISGHATLYWYQQILGQGPKLLIQFQNNGVVDDSQLPKDRFSAERLKGVDSTLKIQPAKLEDSAVYLCASSLIYSDSNEKLFFGSGTQLSVL.